The 22 T cell receptor beta chains listed next were all sequenced from one sample in a study of naive and memory T cell subsets (TCRdb year 2017). Library preparation used UMI-ligation and nested PCR. TCRdb names Illumina MiSeq as the instrument used. To cover both TRBC1 and TRBC2, the beta constant-region primer consisted of an equimolar mix of two oligonucleotides. Four rounds of PCR, combining the SP2 primer with nested alpha and beta constant-region primers, were used to amplify the ligated cDNA. Starting from the raw public reads, TCRdb applied fastp trimming at Q25, assembled clones with MiXCR and retained in-frame beta chains. One record per CDR3 amino acid sequence lists the most common genes and DNA. Across this sample there are about 17,000 distinct CDR3 sequences, with around 8.2% seen only once. Approximately 22% of the sample is held by the ten biggest clonotypes. Input material: central memory CD8+ T cells from blood. The cell subset or site label, read with the paper, signifies: central memory, CD45RA- CD27+. All receptors come from a human donor in good health.

The chain employs TRBV20-1 and TRBJ2-1, with 8 bases fitting TRBD2. Germline V CDR1 and CDR2: DFQATT, SNEGSKA (reference sequence). Unmatched junction bases numbered 21, after V lost 1 base and J lost 4 bases. This CDR3 spans 20 amino acids. The CDR3 region is CSARVSFERGRGREYNEQFF. CDR3 DNA sequence: TGCAGTGCTAGAGTCTCCTTTGAGCGGGGGAGAGGGCGCGAGTACAATGAGCAGTTCTTC.

As for this clonotype: Relative to the germline gene, one junction end is altered; a read error may explain this. The J gene is TRBJ2-6, the V gene TRBV18, with D uncertain. CDR3 length equals 17 residues. Germline CDR1 and CDR2: KGHSH and LQKENI. The CDR3 sequence is CASSPFLTNSRANVLTF. CDR3 in DNA: TGTGCCAGCTCACCATTTTTAACAAACTCTAGGGCCAACGTCCTGACTTTC.

J is TRBJ2-2 and V is TRBV6-4; the match to TRBD1 covers 8 bases. Losses at the gene ends were 2 bases for V and 4 bases for J; bases not matched to a gene: 0. Germline assignment: CDR1 MRHNA and CDR2 SNTAGT. The CDR3 spans 14 residues. CDR3 in DNA: TGTGCCAGCAGTGACGGACAGGGCACCGGGGAGCTGTTTTTT. It yields the protein CASSDGQGTGELFF.

The chain employs TRBV7-9 and TRBJ2-3, with D hard to call. The CDR3 length is 15 residues. Trimming pared 7 bases from V and 2 bases from J, leaving 16 bases between. Germline V gene sequence: CDR1 SEHNR, CDR2 FQNEAQ (reference sequence). For the CDR3, the DNA is TGTGCCAGCACGGATGACATTATACCCACAGATACGCAGTATTTT. As protein: CASTDDIIPTDTQYF.

CDR3 protein: CSARETGGGQPQHF. CDR3 bases: TGCAGTGCTAGAGAAACAGGGGGGGGGCAGCCCCAGCATTTT. The rearrangement links TRBV20-1 to TRBJ1-5; 8 positions match TRBD1. The germline V gene has CDR1 DFQATT and CDR2 SNEGSKA (reference sequence). The CDR3 extends over 14 amino acids. V was pared by 0 bases and J by 7 bases, with 5 bases of the junction left unmatched.

This clonotype has ten or more counts. The rearrangement uses TRBV15 and TRBJ2-1, with D possibly TRBD2 on 6 matching bases. This CDR3 spans 16 amino acids. CDR1 and CDR2 (germline): LNHNV, YYDKDF (reference sequence). The germline V and J ends were trimmed by 0 bases and 1 base, with 10 bases remaining between them. This CDR3 reads CATSRDSGGSYNEQFF. DNA of the CDR3: TGTGCCACCAGCAGAGATAGCGGAGGATCCTACAATGAGCAGTTCTTC.

This clonotype was counted only a few times. The chain couples TRBV20-1 to TRBJ2-7; D is uncertain. V was clipped by 8 bases and J by 2 bases, with 16 bases between them. The V gene's germline CDR1 is DFQATT and CDR2 SNEGSKA (reference sequence). This CDR3 is 13 amino acids long. This CDR3 reads CSSRTQLTYEQYF. In DNA form, the CDR3 reads TGCAGTTCCCGGACCCAACTGACCTACGAGCAGTACTTC.

This clonotype was seen many times. The gene calls are TRBV6-2 or TRBV6-3 and TRBJ2-7; 9 positions match TRBD1. The germline V gene has CDR1 MNHEY and CDR2 SVGEGT. The CDR3 sequence is 15 residues long. The V segment lost 3 bases and the J segment 1 base; nucleotides outside the gene matches: 4. Here the CDR3 DNA reads TGTGCCAGCAGTTATGAGGGGACAGGGTCCTACGAGCAGTACTTC. Protein sequence: CASSYEGTGSYEQYF.

This clonotype was seen repeatedly, ten times or more. The chain links TRBV6-2 or TRBV6-3 to TRBJ2-7; D is uncertain. V shed 6 bases and J shed 4 bases, with 10 bases lying between them. CDR1 and CDR2 (germline): MNHEY, SVGEGT. The length of the CDR3 is 12 residues. The CDR3 loop reads CASSPPEYEQYF. In nucleotides, the CDR3 is TGTGCCAGCAGCCCCCCAGAGTACGAGCAGTACTTC.

This clonotype is medium-sized by share. The chain carries TRBV7-2 and TRBJ1-5; TRBD1 agrees at 9 bases. With 5 bases clipped from V and 3 bases from J, the junction kept 11 bases outside the gene matches. Germline CDR1 SGHTA, CDR2 FQGNSA. The CDR3 spans 17 residues. The CDR3 DNA follows: TGTGCCAGCAGCGGAGGTGGGACAGGGCCCTTCAATCAGCCCCAGCATTTT. This gives the protein CASSGGGTGPFNQPQHF.

This clonotype was observed at least ten times. The chain is built from TRBV6-4 and TRBJ2-1; TRBD2 matches 8 bases. The trim removed 6 bases at V and 1 base at J, leaving 5 bases unmatched. Germline CDR1 MRHNA, CDR2 SNTAGT. The CDR3 runs 15 residues. Written as DNA, the CDR3 is TGTGCCAGCAGCGGGGGGGATGGATCCTACAATGAGCAGTTCTTC. This translates into CASSGGDGSYNEQFF.

This clonotype was seen only a few times. Since a much larger clone is just one base distant, this may be a read error. J is TRBJ1-6 and V is TRBV20-1; 11 bases are shared with TRBD1. The CDR3 consists of 17 residues. V was pared by 0 bases and J by 9 bases, with 10 bases of the junction left unmatched. From germline, CDR1 is DFQATT and CDR2 SNEGSKA (reference sequence). DNA of the CDR3: TGCAGTGCTAGAGACCTTATGGGACAGGGGGAAGGTTCACCCCTCCACTTT. Translating it yields CSARDLMGQGEGSPLHF.

This clonotype was recorded at least ten times. This chain connects TRBV7-3 to TRBJ2-1; D is perhaps TRBD2 (6 bases). The CDR3 runs 17 residues. Trimming cost V 2 bases and J 6 bases, with 20 bases left between them. In germline, CDR1 is SGHTA, CDR2 FQGTGA. Here the CDR3 reads CASSLGRDSTPPNEQFF. CDR3 sequence (DNA): TGTGCCAGCAGCTTAGGGCGGGATTCAACCCCCCCCAATGAGCAGTTCTTC.

This clonotype was counted only a few times. The chain carries TRBV24-1 and TRBJ2-2, with D possibly matching TRBD2 (5 bases). V was shortened by 5 bases and J by 6 bases, with 12 bases between the two germline ends. CDR1 and CDR2 (germline): KGHDR, SFDVKD. The CDR3 is made up of 14 amino acids. CDR3 sequence reads: CATSARVSAGELFF. The CDR3 DNA is TGTGCCACCAGTGCCCGAGTTAGCGCCGGGGAGCTGTTTTTT.

This clonotype is large (0.1 to 1%) within its sample. This sequence joins TRBV10-3 and TRBJ2-5; no reliable D call. Germline CDR1 reads ENHRY; CDR2 reads SYGVKD. The ends were cut back, 2 bases at V and 5 bases at J, with 12 bases in the middle. The CDR3 covers 14 residues. CDR3 sequence: CAISERVESETQYF. In nucleotides, the CDR3 is TGTGCCATCAGTGAGAGGGTAGAGTCGGAGACCCAGTACTTC.

The rearrangement links TRBV7-8 to TRBJ2-1; the D is unclear. V lost 3 bases and J 7 bases, leaving 10 bases between the germline ends. Germline V gene data show CDR1 as SGHVS and CDR2 as FQNEAQ. There are 13 residues in the CDR3. As DNA, the CDR3 is TGTGCCAGCAGCTTCCACGGAAAAAATGAGCAGTTCTTC. Its protein is CASSFHGKNEQFF.

Note on this clonotype: A much larger clone sits a single nucleotide away, making a read error possible. The V call is TRBV15, the J call TRBJ2-1; D not resolved. The ends were cut back, 5 bases at V and 3 bases at J, with 14 bases in the middle. Germline CDR1 reads LNHNV; CDR2 reads YYDKDF (reference sequence). CDR3 size: 15 residues. CDR3 in amino acids: CATSSQSEYYNEQFF. In nucleotides, the CDR3 is TGTGCCACCAGCTCCCAATCGGAATACTACAATGAGCAGTTCTTC.

This clonotype has ten or more counts. This chain links TRBV18 with TRBJ2-1, with a tentative D call TRBD2 (6 bases). In germline, CDR1 is KGHSH, CDR2 LQKENI. The length of the CDR3 is 16 residues. Trimming cost V 6 bases and J 4 bases, with 19 bases left between them. CDR3 sequence reads: CASSGDWAGPYNEQFF. CDR3 DNA sequence: TGTGCCAGCTCCGGGGACTGGGCGGGCCCGTACAATGAGCAGTTCTTC.

The rearrangement links TRBV20-1 to TRBJ1-6; D might be TRBD1 (6 bases). The CDR3 is made up of 14 amino acids. Germline CDR1 DFQATT, CDR2 SNEGSKA (reference sequence). Trimming stripped 7 bases from V and 9 bases from J, with 19 bases between. The CDR3 protein is CSGRERTDSSPLHF. CDR3 sequence (DNA): TGCAGTGGGAGGGAACGGACAGACAGTTCACCCCTCCACTTT.

This clonotype was picked up a small number of times. DNA of the CDR3: TGTGCCAGCAGAACGACAGGGAGCTCCTACGAGCAGTACTTC. Protein: CASRTTGSSYEQYF. The rearrangement links TRBV6-5 to TRBJ2-7; 7 bases fit TRBD1. Germline V gene lookup returns CDR1 MNHEY and CDR2 SVGAGI. J was trimmed by 0 bases and V by 6 bases; bases with no gene match: 5. This CDR3 has 14 residues.

This clonotype has more than one count but fewer than ten. The gene calls are TRBV11-1 and TRBJ2-7; tentative D call: TRBD2 (5 bases). V lost 1 base and J 0 bases, leaving 13 bases between the germline ends. From germline, CDR1 is SGHAT and CDR2 FQDESV (reference sequence). The CDR3 runs to 16 residues. As DNA, the CDR3 is TGTGCCAGCAGCTTAGTTGCAGGACTCACCTCCTACGAGCAGTACTTC. Translating gives CASSLVAGLTSYEQYF.

The chain combines TRBV6-2 or TRBV6-3 with TRBJ1-2; no clear D gene. Germline CDR1 and CDR2: MNHEY and SVGEGT. The V gene lost 11 bases and the J gene lost 0 bases, with 16 bases spanning the gap. The CDR3 sequence is 14 residues long. CDR3: CAHAPGRPNYGYTF. DNA for the CDR3: TGTGCCCACGCCCCGGGCAGACCTAACTATGGCTACACCTTC.